The 17 T cell receptor beta chains given below trace back to one sample, sequenced in a study of blood T cells in healthy people across ages. Primed by a sample-barcoded 5' primer and a J-beta primer mix, a second PCR proceeded for roughly 7 to 11 cycles. TCRdb analysed the 5' RACE reads with MiXCR anew, one entry per CDR3 protein. Among 800,000 or so distinct CDR3 sequences, around 45% were seen once, and the ten largest hold less than 20%. The sample consisted of blood. These TCRs come from a man older than 75 in good health.

The rearrangement joins TRBV7-2 to TRBJ2-7, with TRBD1 identical over 7 bases. The CDR3 runs to 15 residues. Germline values: CDR1 SGHTA, CDR2 FQGNSA. Trimming cost V 1 base and J 1 base; bases outside gene matches: 4. CDR3 DNA: TGTGCCAGCAGCTTAGTACAGGGGACATCCTACGAGCAGTACTTC. Protein sequence: CASSLVQGTSYEQYF.

V usage is TRBV18 and J usage is TRBJ2-7, with no clear D. Germline loops: CDR1 KGHSH, CDR2 LQKENI. There are 15 residues in the CDR3. V shed 2 bases and J shed 5 bases, with 16 bases lying between them. Written as DNA, the CDR3 is TGTGCCAGCTCACCAACCGGGTCAAATATCCACGAGCAGTACTTC. It translates to CASSPTGSNIHEQYF. Drawing the rest from reference TRBV18 and TRBJ2-7, the complete variable domain is NAGVMQNPRHLVRRRGQEARLRCSPMKGHSHVYWYRQLPEEGLKFMVYLQKENIIDESGMPKERFSAEFPKEGPSILRIQQVVRGDSAAYFCASSPTGSNIHEQYFGPGTRLTVT.

This clonotype appeared a few times. The chain has TRBV29-1 and TRBJ2-7; D gene ambiguous. CDR1 SQVTM and CDR2 ANQGSEA come from the germline V gene. CDR3 length equals 13 residues. V was shortened by 1 base and J by 0 bases, with 7 bases between the two germline ends. CDR3 protein: CSVEVESSYEQYF. In DNA, the CDR3 is TGCAGCGTTGAAGTTGAGAGCTCCTACGAGCAGTACTTC.

In this sample, this clonotype turned up once. The V gene is TRBV30, the J gene TRBJ1-5; 9 nucleotides align to TRBD1. Germline lookup yields CDR1 GTSNPN and CDR2 SVGIG (reference sequence). CDR3 length: 13 residues. V shed 6 bases and J 4 bases; nucleotides not matched to a gene: 4. The CDR3 loop is CACGTGMNQPQHF. CDR3 nucleotides: TGTGCCTGCGGGACAGGGATGAATCAGCCCCAGCATTTT.

The chain carries TRBV5-1 and TRBJ2-7; the D gene is possibly TRBD2 (6 bases). Germline lookup yields CDR1 SGHRS and CDR2 YFSETQ. The V end was cut by 4 bases, the J end by 6 bases, with 11 bases between. CDR3 size: 12 residues. CDR3 DNA: TGCGCCAGCAGCCGGGACTCTCTCGAGCAGTACTTC. Its protein is CASSRDSLEQYF.

This clonotype was seen only a few times. This rearrangement joins TRBV5-1 to TRBJ2-7, with a possible D match to TRBD2 (6 bases). CDR3 length: 14 amino acids. CDR1 SGHRS and CDR2 YFSETQ come from the germline V gene. V lost 6 bases, J lost 5 bases, and 18 bases lay in between. The CDR3, as DNA: TGCGCCAGCACCACCCTGATTAGCGGCGACGAGCAGTACTTC. This gives the protein CASTTLISGDEQYF.

The rearrangement links TRBV10-3 to TRBJ2-4; D unresolved. The J call could be wrong; TRBJ2-7 is a better fit for the DNA end. Germline-derived CDR1 and CDR2 are ENHRY and SYGVKD. The CDR3 is 13 amino acids. Written as DNA, the CDR3 is TGTGCCATCAGTGAGTTTAAAACCAACGAGCAGTACTTC. Protein: CAISEFKTNEQYF.

This clonotype was seen many times. CDR3 amino acids: CASSAHLRDIAYGYTF. The CDR3 DNA follows: TGTGCCAGCAGCGCCCACCTCCGGGACATTGCCTATGGCTACACCTTC. V is TRBV7-8 and J is TRBJ1-2; TRBD1 might be the D (6 bases). Germline lookup yields CDR1 SGHVS and CDR2 FQNEAQ. CDR3 length equals 16 residues. Deletions cut 5 bases from V and 4 bases from J, with 20 bases between.

This clonotype was recorded a few times. The rearrangement joins TRBV9 to TRBJ2-1, with 11 bases aligning to TRBD1. The CDR3 totals 15 residues. Germline assignment: CDR1 SGDLS and CDR2 YYNGEE. The junction had 9 bases not matched to a gene; V was cut back by 4 bases and J by 9 bases. CDR3 protein: CASSFLGTGGSEQFF. The CDR3 DNA reads as TGTGCCAGCAGCTTTTTGGGGACAGGGGGTAGTGAGCAGTTCTTC.

This clonotype appeared once. The chain has TRBV5-5 and TRBJ2-3; weak D call: TRBD2 (6 bases). Germline CDR1 reads SGHKS; CDR2 reads YYEKEE (reference sequence). V was pared by 0 bases and J by 0 bases, with 17 bases between. The CDR3 has 18 residues. The CDR3 coding sequence is TGTGCCAGCAGCTTGGCGATCTTAGCGGAAACTAGCACAGATACGCAGTATTTT. Protein product: CASSLAILAETSTDTQYF.

The chain uses TRBV7-2 and TRBJ2-1, with TRBD2 identical over 13 bases. CDR1 is SGHTA, CDR2 FQGNSA, per germline. With 5 bases clipped from V and 11 bases from J, the junction kept 3 bases outside the gene matches. The CDR3 is 13 residues long. The CDR3 bases are TGTGCCAGCAGCCTCGGGACTAGCGGGAAGCAGTTCTTC. This sequence encodes CASSLGTSGKQFF.

This chain joins TRBV28 and TRBJ2-7, with 7 bases fitting TRBD1. Germline CDR1 is MDHEN and CDR2 is SYDVKM. CDR3 length: 16 amino acids. Trimming at V came to 5 bases and at J to 1 base, leaving 11 bases not matched to a gene. The CDR3 DNA is TGTGCCAGCAGTGGGACAGCGCGAGGGTGGTCCTACGAGCAGTACTTC. Protein: CASSGTARGWSYEQYF.

J is TRBJ1-5 and V is TRBV19, with D unresolved. The CDR3 is 15 residues long. In germline, CDR1 is LNHDA, CDR2 SQIVND (reference sequence). V gave up 4 bases and J gave up 1 base, with 11 bases separating them. The chain's CDR3 is CASSRQGRSNQPQHF. CDR3 nucleotide sequence: TGTGCCAGTAGTAGGCAAGGAAGGAGCAATCAGCCCCAGCATTTT.

This clonotype was recorded a few times. The genes are TRBV30 and TRBJ2-1; TRBD2 is a possible D gene (5 bases). The V gene lost 0 bases and the J gene lost 0 bases, with 21 bases spanning the gap. Germline loops: CDR1 GTSNPN, CDR2 SVGIG (reference sequence). CDR3 length equals 19 residues. CDR3 sequence (DNA): TGTGCCTGGAGTGTGAGGGTGGGAGTGCGTCTTAGCTCCTACAATGAGCAGTTCTTC. Its translation is CAWSVRVGVRLSSYNEQFF.

The chain combines TRBV7-2 with TRBJ2-3; D possibly corresponds to TRBD1 (5 bases). V lost 6 bases to trimming and J lost 0 bases, with 13 bases between them. Germline-derived CDR1 and CDR2 are SGHTA and FQGNSA. CDR3 size: 15 residues. Written as DNA, the CDR3 is TGTGCCAGCAGAAGGGGCCGGTCTAGCACAGATACGCAGTATTTT. This codes for CASRRGRSSTDTQYF.

The chain links TRBV9 to TRBJ2-1; 10 positions match TRBD2. Germline V gene data show CDR1 as SGDLS and CDR2 as YYNGEE. The CDR3 length is 13 residues. With V trimmed by 4 bases and J by 9 bases, 4 bases remained unmatched. The CDR3 nucleotides read TGTGCCAGCAGCCCGACTAGCGGGTCTGAGCAGTTCTTC. Translated: CASSPTSGSEQFF. Variable domain in full (rest from reference TRBV9 and TRBJ2-1): DSGVTQTPKHLITATGQRVTLRCSPRSGDLSVYWYQQSLDQGLQFLIQYYNGEERAKGNILERFSAQQFPDLHSELNLSSLELGDSALYFCASSPTSGSEQFFGPGTRLTVL.

This clonotype was seen only once. The chain carries TRBV7-2 and TRBJ2-4; D may be TRBD2 (7 bases). The J call may be in error: the DNA end matches TRBJ2-7 better. Germline V gene data show CDR1 as SGHTA and CDR2 as FQGNSA. The CDR3 runs to 17 residues. CDR3 region: CASSLPVGGGKPYEQYF. CDR3 coding DNA: TGTGCCAGCAGCTTGCCAGTTGGCGGGGGCAAACCCTACGAGCAGTACTTC.